The source of this T cell receptor beta chain is a study of T cell repertoires in cytomegalovirus infection (dated by TCRdb to the late 2010s). At the level of the whole study: Peptide stimulations targeted recently identified HLA-C-restricted CMV epitopes, whose presentation resists viral immunomodulation, together with well-studied HLA-B-restricted epitopes. Donor HLA type was relevant to the analysis, because carriage of CMV infection together with the matching HLA type was indicated by public TCR beta signatures.

The sample holds one count of this clonotype. Its cognate antigen has yet to be identified. Per-base quality was not reported, and no clone a single base away is much larger than it. A lone read gives weak evidence. This sample's treatment or condition label indicates: in vitro stimulation with specific CMV peptide epitopes to enrich CMV-specific T cells. Here is what the overall study found, with its caveats: Cumulative frequency of public TCR beta family members discriminated carriers of CMV infection plus the relevant HLA type in this cohort and an independent roughly 350-donor cohort. The ex vivo response was dominated by HLA-C-restricted CMV-specific TCR beta clonotypes, which also provided the single most frequent clonotype in two of eight donors.

V and J lose 6 bases and 3 bases, and a span of 17 bases separates them. The CDR3 measures 15 amino acids from cysteine to phenylalanine. Only CDR3 DNA is held: 45 bases, read in frame from base 1. These reads were obtained on an Illumina HiSeq 1500. TCRdb reanalyzed the raw reads on its own, using fastp at Q25 for trimming and MiXCR for clone calling, and kept in-frame beta chains. One record per CDR3 amino acid sequence lists the most common genes and DNA. For this sample the table gives a few hundred thousand distinct CDR3 sequences, of which approximately 46% were detected only once. Around 44% of the sample comes from the top ten.

Specimen: cultured PBMCs, collected from culture after CMV antigen stimulation. The sequence links TRBV23-1 to TRBJ2-5; the D gene is perhaps TRBD1 or TRBD2, as each covers 6 bases. TRBV23-1 is an open reading frame whose function is uncertain. The receptor was derived from a human donor in good health (CMV status not recorded). Some clones in this sample may be carry-over from other donors' samples. Read as DNA, the sequence is TGCGCCAGCAGGCCGGACCCGGGGGACAAAGAGACCCAGTACTTC. Its coded protein is CASRPDPGDKETQYF.